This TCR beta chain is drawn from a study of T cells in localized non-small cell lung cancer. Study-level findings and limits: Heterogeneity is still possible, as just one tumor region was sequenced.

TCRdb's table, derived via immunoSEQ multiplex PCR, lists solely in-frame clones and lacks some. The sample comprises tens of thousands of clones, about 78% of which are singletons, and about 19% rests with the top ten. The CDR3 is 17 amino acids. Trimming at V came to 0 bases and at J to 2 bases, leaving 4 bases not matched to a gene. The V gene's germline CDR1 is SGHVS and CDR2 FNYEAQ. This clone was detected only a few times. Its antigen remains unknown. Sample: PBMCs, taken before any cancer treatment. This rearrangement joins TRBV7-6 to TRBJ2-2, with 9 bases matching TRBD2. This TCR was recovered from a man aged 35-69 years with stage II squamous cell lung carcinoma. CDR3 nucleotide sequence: TGTGCCAGCAGCTTAGCGCACCTAGCGGGAAACACCGGGGAGCTGTTTTTT. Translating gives CASSLAHLAGNTGELFF.